The next 15 T cell receptor beta chains were all read from a single sample in a study of human T cells and chemical hapten exposure. Extraction of total RNA was performed on unfractionated whole blood. Each CDR3 protein is one row after TCRdb ran MiXCR on the 5' RACE reads. The data show roughly 120,000 distinct CDR3 sequences, 15% to 20% seen once. These TCRs come from a human donor in good health.

This clonotype was counted at least ten times. The chain uses TRBV10-3 and TRBJ1-2; no definite D call. The CDR3 consists of 13 residues. The germline V gene has CDR1 ENHRY and CDR2 SYGVKD. The V end lost 2 bases, the J end lost 2 bases, and 6 bases lay between the germline ends. CDR3 DNA sequence: TGTGCCATCAGTGAGAACGGCAACTATGGCTACACCTTC. This gives the protein CAISENGNYGYTF.

The CDR3 loop reads CASSYGAGGLPSGELFF. CDR3 nucleotide sequence: TGTGCCAGCAGTTACGGAGCGGGAGGCCTTCCCTCCGGGGAGCTGTTTTTT. The chain has TRBV6-2 or TRBV6-3 and TRBJ2-2; 9 positions agree with TRBD2. The CDR3 has 17 residues. From germline, CDR1 is MNHEY and CDR2 SVGEGT. The junction had 10 bases not matched to a gene; V was cut back by 2 bases and J by 6 bases.

This chain links TRBV5-1 with TRBJ1-1; D not resolved. The CDR3 contains 15 residues. The V gene's germline CDR1 is SGHRS and CDR2 YFSETQ. The V gene lost 0 bases and the J gene lost 4 bases, with 13 bases spanning the gap. The chain's CDR3 is CASSLGGNRGTEAFF. The CDR3 nucleotides are TGCGCCAGCAGCTTGGGAGGGAATCGTGGCACTGAAGCTTTCTTT.

V and J are TRBV9 and TRBJ1-1, with a tentative D call TRBD1 (5 bases). In germline, CDR1 is SGDLS, CDR2 YYNGEE. The CDR3 runs to 14 residues. V lost 0 bases and J lost 3, with 9 bases in between. As DNA, the CDR3 is TGTGCCAGCAGCGTAGACTTGGGGGACACTGAAGCTTTCTTT. This sequence encodes CASSVDLGDTEAFF.

The V call is TRBV3-1, the J call TRBJ2-1; no reliable D call. Trimming took 4 bases from V and 10 from J, leaving 11 bases between them. The CDR3 contains 12 residues. Germline-derived CDR1 and CDR2 are LGHDT and YNNKEL (reference sequence). The CDR3 loop reads CASSPVDNEQFF. CDR3 in DNA: TGTGCCAGCAGCCCCGTGGATAACGAGCAGTTCTTC.

The V and J genes are TRBV29-1 and TRBJ2-1; D unresolved. The CDR3 extends over 12 amino acids. V was clipped by 1 base and J by 4 bases, with 5 bases between them. Germline-derived CDR1 and CDR2 are SQVTM and ANQGSEA. CDR3 protein: CSVEVQYNEQFF. CDR3 sequence (DNA): TGCAGCGTTGAAGTACAGTACAATGAGCAGTTCTTC.

V is TRBV28 and J is TRBJ2-3, with a possible D match to TRBD2 (7 bases). The V end lost 4 bases, the J end lost 2 bases, and 13 bases lay between the germline ends. From germline, CDR1 is MDHEN and CDR2 SYDVKM. CDR3 size: 15 residues. The CDR3 here is CASSYTGTITDTQYF. In DNA form, the CDR3 reads TGTGCCAGCAGTTATACAGGGACTATCACAGATACGCAGTATTTT.

This clonotype is a singleton in its sample. This chain uses TRBV12-3 or TRBV12-4 with TRBJ2-2; D is undetermined. The CDR3 length is 13 residues. The CDR3 DNA follows: TGTGCGTTAAGGCGGTCTGGCACCGGGGAGCTGTTTTTT. Translating it yields CALRRSGTGELFF.

The chain links TRBV30 to TRBJ1-6; possibly TRBD1 for D (5 bases). Trimming removed 0 bases from V and 7 bases from J, with 13 bases in between. Germline CDR1 GTSNPN, CDR2 SVGIG (reference sequence). The CDR3 spans 15 residues. The DNA for the CDR3 is TGTGCCTGGAGTGTACGGGGACTGATAAATTCACCCCTCCACTTT. Its protein is CAWSVRGLINSPLHF.

This clonotype appeared a few times. The chain joins TRBV7-9 to TRBJ2-2; tentative D call: TRBD1 (5 bases). The germline gives CDR1 SEHNR, CDR2 FQNEAQ (reference sequence). V was pared by 2 bases and J by 4 bases, with 8 bases between. The CDR3 is made up of 14 amino acids. The CDR3 sequence is CASSLLQGTGELFF. The CDR3 region has the DNA TGTGCCAGCAGCTTACTCCAGGGCACCGGGGAGCTGTTTTTT.

This clonotype turned up a few times. V usage is TRBV14 and J usage is TRBJ1-1; D might be TRBD1 (5 bases). The CDR3 contains 16 residues. V was shortened by 4 bases and J by 0 bases, with 15 bases between the two germline ends. Germline CDR1 reads SGHDN; CDR2 reads FVKESK. CDR3 loop: CASSRSETVVNTEAFF. CDR3 DNA: TGTGCCAGCAGCCGGTCCGAGACAGTAGTGAACACTGAAGCTTTCTTT. Filled out from reference TRBV14 and TRBJ1-1, the complete variable domain reads EAGVTQFPSHSVIEKGQTVTLRCDPISGHDNLYWYRRVMGKEIKFLLHFVKESKQDESGMPNNRFLAERTGGTYSTLKVQPAELEDSGVYFCASSRSETVVNTEAFFGQGTRLTVV.

This sequence joins TRBV24-1 and TRBJ1-1; 12 bases match TRBD1. The V gene's germline CDR1 is KGHDR and CDR2 SFDVKD. The junction had 11 bases not matched to a gene; V was cut back by 9 bases and J by 1 base. This CDR3 has 17 amino acids. The CDR3 DNA reads as TGTGCCACCGCAGCCGGGACAGGGGGCAGATCGAACACTGAAGCTTTCTTT. Translating gives CATAAGTGGRSNTEAFF.

This clonotype occurred a few times. The gene calls are TRBV3-1 and TRBJ2-7; maybe TRBD2 (6 bases). CDR3 size: 17 residues. The germline V gene encodes CDR1 LGHDT and CDR2 YNNKEL (reference sequence). Trimming removed 2 bases at V and 7 bases at J, with 24 bases between. CDR3 protein: CASSQLRGRTDHWEQYF. CDR3 DNA sequence: TGTGCCAGCAGCCAACTCCGAGGGAGGACGGATCACTGGGAGCAGTACTTC.

This clonotype was detected a few times. This sequence joins TRBV7-2 and TRBJ1-1; D perhaps matches TRBD1 (6 bases). This CDR3 region has 16 residues. Germline CDR1 and CDR2: SGHTA and FQGNSA. V was shortened by 3 bases and J by 10 bases, with 24 bases between the two germline ends. In DNA form, the CDR3 reads TGTGCCAGCAGCTTCCGGGAACAGGGAAAATCAAGTGGAGCTTTCTTT. It translates to CASSFREQGKSSGAFF. The variable domain in full, completed from reference TRBV7-2 and TRBJ1-1, reads GAGVSQSPSNKVTEKGKDVELRCDPISGHTALYWYRQSLGQGLEFLIYFQGNSAPDKSGLPSDRFSAERTGGSVSTLTIQRTQQEDSAVYLCASSFREQGKSSGAFFGQGTRLTVV.

The chain combines TRBV6-2 or TRBV6-3 with TRBJ2-2; tentatively, D is TRBD1 or TRBD2 (6 bases each). The germline V and J ends were trimmed by 8 bases and 4 bases, with 14 bases remaining between them. The CDR3 loop spans 14 amino acids. In germline, CDR1 is MNHEY, CDR2 SVGEGT. CDR3 DNA: TGTGCCAGCTACGGGGGCCTGGGCACCGGGGAGCTGTTTTTT. It specifies CASYGGLGTGELFF.